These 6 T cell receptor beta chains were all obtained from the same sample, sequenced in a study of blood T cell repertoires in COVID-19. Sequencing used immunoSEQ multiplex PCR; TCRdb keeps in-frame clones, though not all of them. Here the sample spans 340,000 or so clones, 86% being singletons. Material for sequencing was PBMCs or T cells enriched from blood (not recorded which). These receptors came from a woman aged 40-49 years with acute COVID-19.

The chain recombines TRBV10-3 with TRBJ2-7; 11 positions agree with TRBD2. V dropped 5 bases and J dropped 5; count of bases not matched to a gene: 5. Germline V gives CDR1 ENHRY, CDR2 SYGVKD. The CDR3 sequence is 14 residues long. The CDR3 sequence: CAISRGLAEHEQYF. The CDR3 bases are TGTGCCATCAGTCGGGGACTAGCGGAGCACGAGCAGTACTTC.

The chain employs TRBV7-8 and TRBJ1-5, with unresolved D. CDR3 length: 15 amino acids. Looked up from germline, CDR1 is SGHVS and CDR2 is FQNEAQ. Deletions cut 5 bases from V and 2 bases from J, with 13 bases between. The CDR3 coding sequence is TGTGCCAGCAGCCCTCGGTCCGGGGGCAATCAGCCCCAGCATTTT. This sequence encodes CASSPRSGGNQPQHF.

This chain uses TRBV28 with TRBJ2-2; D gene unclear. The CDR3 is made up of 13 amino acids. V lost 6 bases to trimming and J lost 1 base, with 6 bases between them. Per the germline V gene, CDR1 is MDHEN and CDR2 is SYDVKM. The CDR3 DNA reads TGTGCCAGCAGCCCAGGGAACACCGGGGAGCTGTTTTTT. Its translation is CASSPGNTGELFF.

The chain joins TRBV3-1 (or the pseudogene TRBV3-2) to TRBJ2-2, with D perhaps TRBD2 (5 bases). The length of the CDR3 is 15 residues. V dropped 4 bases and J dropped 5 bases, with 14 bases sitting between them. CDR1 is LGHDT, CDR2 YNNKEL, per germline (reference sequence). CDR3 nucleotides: TGTGCCAGCAGCCTAGGAACGGGAACAACCGGGGAGCTGTTTTTT. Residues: CASSLGTGTTGELFF.

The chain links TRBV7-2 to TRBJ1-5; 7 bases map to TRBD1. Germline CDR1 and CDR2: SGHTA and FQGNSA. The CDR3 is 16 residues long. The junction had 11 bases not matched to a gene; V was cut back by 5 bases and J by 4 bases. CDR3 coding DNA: TGTGCCAGCAGCCACGCTGGGACAGTCGGAAATCAGCCCCAGCATTTT. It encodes CASSHAGTVGNQPQHF.

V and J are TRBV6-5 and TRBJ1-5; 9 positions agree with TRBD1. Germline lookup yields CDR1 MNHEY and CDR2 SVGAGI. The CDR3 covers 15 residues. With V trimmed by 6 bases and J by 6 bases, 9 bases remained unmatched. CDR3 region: CASSPDRGRGQPQHF. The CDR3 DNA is TGTGCCAGCAGCCCGGACAGGGGCCGGGGTCAGCCCCAGCATTTT.